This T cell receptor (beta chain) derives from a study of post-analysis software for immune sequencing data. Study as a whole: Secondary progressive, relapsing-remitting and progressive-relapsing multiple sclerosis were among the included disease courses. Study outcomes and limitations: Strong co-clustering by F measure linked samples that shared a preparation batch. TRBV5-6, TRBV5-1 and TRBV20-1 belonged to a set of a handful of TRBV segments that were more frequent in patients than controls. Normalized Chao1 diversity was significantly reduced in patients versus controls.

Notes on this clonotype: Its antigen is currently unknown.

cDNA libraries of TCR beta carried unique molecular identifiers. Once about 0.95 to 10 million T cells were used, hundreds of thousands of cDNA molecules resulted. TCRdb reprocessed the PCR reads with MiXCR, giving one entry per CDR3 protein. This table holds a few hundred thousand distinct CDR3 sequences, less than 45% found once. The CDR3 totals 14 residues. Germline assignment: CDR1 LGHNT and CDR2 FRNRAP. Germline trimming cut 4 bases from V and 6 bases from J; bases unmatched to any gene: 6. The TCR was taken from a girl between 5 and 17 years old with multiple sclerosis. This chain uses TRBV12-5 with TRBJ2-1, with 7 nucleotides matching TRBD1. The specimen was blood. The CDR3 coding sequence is TGTGCTAGTGGTTGGGCGGACAGGTGCAATGAGCAGTTCTTC. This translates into CASGWADRCNEQFF.